The 2 T cell receptor beta chains presented below share a single source sample, sequenced in a study of human T cells and chemical hapten exposure. MiXCR, run by TCRdb on the RACE reads, gives a single entry per CDR3 protein. The sample holds just under 350,000 distinct CDR3 sequences, 6% to 8.5% seen once. As for time point: patch test 1, 2 weeks after DPC sensitization. Treatment in this sample: therapeutic diphenylcyclopropenone sensitization with weekly scalp DPC. The source was whole blood, collected in connection with sensitization to the hapten diphenylcyclopropenone (DPC). These receptors were taken from a woman aged 18-29 years with alopecia areata. Some clones in this sample may be carry-over from other donors' samples.

This clonotype was counted a few times. The chain is built from TRBV4-2 and TRBJ2-5; either TRBD1 or TRBD2 may fit D (5 bases each). Looked up from germline, CDR1 is LGHNA and CDR2 is YNFKEQ. V was shortened by 0 bases and J by 6 bases, with 20 bases between the two germline ends. The length of the CDR3 is 17 residues. The CDR3 loop is CASSQDIEGPRGKTQYF. CDR3 DNA sequence: TGTGCCAGCAGCCAAGATATTGAGGGGCCTAGAGGGAAGACCCAGTACTTC.

This clonotype has just a few counts. V and J are TRBV29-1 and TRBJ1-1, with D perhaps matching TRBD1 (5 bases). Germline V gives CDR1 SQVTM, CDR2 ANQGSEA. V gave up 2 bases and J gave up 0 bases, with 10 bases separating them. The CDR3 covers 14 residues. DNA of the CDR3: TGCAGCGTTGAATGGTCCAGGGTGAACACTGAAGCTTTCTTT. This codes for CSVEWSRVNTEAFF.